The T cell receptor beta chain under discussion was sequenced for a study of blood T cell repertoires in COVID-19. On the study more broadly: The United States, Italy and Spain supplied acute and convalescent COVID-19 samples. Nucleic acid was either cDNA or gDNA, and it came from T cells, B-cell-depleted T cells, or PBMCs.

Patients at the Seattle site were enrolled during active infection and followed longitudinally. This clone was seen once. Germline CDR1 SGHTA, CDR2 FQGNSA. CDR3 size: 15 residues. The V segment lost 6 bases and the J segment 5 bases; nucleotides outside the gene matches: 12. TCRdb's copy holds only in-frame clones and misses some; the assay was immunoSEQ multiplex PCR. The sample includes about 200,000 clones, roughly three quarters of them seen just once. Input material: peripheral blood. This TCR was sampled from a woman aged 40 to 50 with COVID-19, enrolled during active disease. This sequence joins TRBV7-2 and TRBJ1-2; 7 bases match TRBD1. The CDR3 reads CASSFHPGQRYGYTF. CDR3 DNA sequence: TGTGCCAGCAGTTTTCACCCGGGACAGCGGTATGGCTACACCTTC.